This T cell receptor (beta chain) emerged from a study of T cell responses to AZD1222 COVID-19 vaccine. Method: immunoSEQ multiplex PCR; TCRdb's copy keeps in-frame clones and lacks some. The sample has 95,000 to 130,000 clones, 85% to 90% seen once. Details on this clone: Its matching antigen is unknown.

Trimming took 5 bases from V and 1 from J, leaving 8 bases between them. CDR1 and CDR2 (germline): SNHLY, FYNNEI. The CDR3 consists of 13 residues. Findings of the study overall: Vaccine-associated CD4 TCRs spanned spike, dominant at 160-218 and 743-854. Females made up more of the donors, who were largely white British, and clonal diversity may have come out too low. The repertoires were collected only after the peak T cell response. Nearly half of spike-specific TCRs reportedly go after variant regions that carry no mutations.

This rearrangement joins TRBV2 to TRBJ1-1; a possible D gene is TRBD1 (5 bases). Sample: peripheral blood, taken on day 0 of AZD1222 vaccination. The origin of this receptor is an adult in good health. CDR3 residues: CASSQGPNTEAFF. The DNA of the CDR3 is TGTGCCAGCAGTCAGGGCCCGAACACTGAAGCTTTCTTT.